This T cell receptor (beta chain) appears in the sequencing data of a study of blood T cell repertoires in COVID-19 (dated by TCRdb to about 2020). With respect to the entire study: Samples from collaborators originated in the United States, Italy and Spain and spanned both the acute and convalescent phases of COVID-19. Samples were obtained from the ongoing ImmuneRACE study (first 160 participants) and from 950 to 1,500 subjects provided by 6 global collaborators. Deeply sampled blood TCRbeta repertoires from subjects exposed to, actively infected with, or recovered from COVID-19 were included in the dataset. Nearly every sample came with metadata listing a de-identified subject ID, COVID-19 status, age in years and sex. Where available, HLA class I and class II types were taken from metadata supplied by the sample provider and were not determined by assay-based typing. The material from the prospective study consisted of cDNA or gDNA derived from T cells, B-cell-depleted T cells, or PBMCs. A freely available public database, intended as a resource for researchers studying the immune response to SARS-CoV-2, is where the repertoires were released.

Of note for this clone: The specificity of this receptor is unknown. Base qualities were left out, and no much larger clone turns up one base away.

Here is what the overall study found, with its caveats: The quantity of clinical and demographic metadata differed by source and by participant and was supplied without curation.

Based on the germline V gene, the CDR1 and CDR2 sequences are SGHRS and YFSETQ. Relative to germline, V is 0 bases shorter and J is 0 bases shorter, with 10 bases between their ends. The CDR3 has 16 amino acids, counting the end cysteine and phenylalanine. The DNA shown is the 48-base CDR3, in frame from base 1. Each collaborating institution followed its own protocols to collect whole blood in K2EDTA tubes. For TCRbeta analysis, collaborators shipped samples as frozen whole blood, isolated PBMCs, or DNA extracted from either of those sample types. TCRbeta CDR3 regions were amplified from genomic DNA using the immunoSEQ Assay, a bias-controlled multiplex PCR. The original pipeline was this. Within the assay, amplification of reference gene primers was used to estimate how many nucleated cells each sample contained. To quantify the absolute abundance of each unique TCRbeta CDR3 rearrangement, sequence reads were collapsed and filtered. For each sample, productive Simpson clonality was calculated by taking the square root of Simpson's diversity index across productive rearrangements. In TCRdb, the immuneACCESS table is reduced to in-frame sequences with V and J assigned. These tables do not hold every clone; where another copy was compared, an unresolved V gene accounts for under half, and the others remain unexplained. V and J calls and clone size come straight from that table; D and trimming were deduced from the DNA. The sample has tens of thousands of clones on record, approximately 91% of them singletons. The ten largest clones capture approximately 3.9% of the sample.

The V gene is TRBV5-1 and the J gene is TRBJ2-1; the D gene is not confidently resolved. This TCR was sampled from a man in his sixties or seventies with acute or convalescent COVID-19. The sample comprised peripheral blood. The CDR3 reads CASSLDRVSSYNEQFF. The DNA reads TGCGCCAGCAGCTTGGATAGAGTGAGCTCCTACAATGAGCAGTTCTTC. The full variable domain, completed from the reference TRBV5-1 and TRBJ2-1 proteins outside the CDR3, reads KAGVTQTPRYLIKTRGQQVTLSCSPISGHRSVSWYQQTPGQGLQFLFEYFSETQRNKGNFPGRFSGRQFSNSRSEMNVSTLELGDSALYLCASSLDRVSSYNEQFFGPGTRLTVL.